One sample yielded the 29 T cell receptor beta chains listed below, sequenced in a study of cytomegalovirus exposure and HLA in healthy donors. PCR amplification relied on 60 Vbeta primers (plus 13 Jbeta primers). TCRdb's copy holds only in-frame clones and misses some; the assay was immunoSEQ multiplex PCR. Among about 59,000 clones listed, 83% were seen once. Material for sequencing was PBMCs. Every receptor here comes from a human donor in good health.

This rearrangement joins TRBV5-6 to TRBJ1-3, with TRBD1 matching 10 bases. Germline trimming cut 3 bases from V and 3 bases from J; bases unmatched to any gene: 3. This CDR3 region has 15 residues. CDR1 and CDR2 from the germline V gene are SGHDT and YYEEEE. CDR3 loop: CASSSTGGGGNTIYF. CDR3 nucleotide sequence: TGTGCCAGCAGCTCGACAGGGGGCGGTGGAAACACCATATATTTT.

The rearrangement uses TRBV6-1 and TRBJ1-1; D call uncertain. The CDR3 extends over 12 amino acids. Germline V gene lookup returns CDR1 MNHNS and CDR2 SASEGT. V was shortened by 6 bases and J by 1 base, with 6 bases between the two germline ends. DNA of the CDR3: TGTGCCAGCAGAAGACAGAACACTGAAGCTTTCTTT. Its translation: CASRRQNTEAFF.

The chain is built from TRBV7-9 and TRBJ2-1; D is ambiguous. V lost 5 bases and J lost 0, with 20 bases in between. CDR1 is SEHNR, CDR2 FQNEAQ, per germline (reference sequence). This CDR3 has 18 residues. In DNA, the CDR3 is TGTGCCAGCAGCCCTCTTTCTTTGGGCATAAGCTCCTACAATGAGCAGTTCTTC. This codes for CASSPLSLGISSYNEQFF.

The J gene is TRBJ2-5, the V gene TRBV5-6; D is possibly TRBD2 (6 bases). The V gene lost 2 bases and the J gene lost 5 bases, with 10 bases spanning the gap. The CDR3 is 13 residues long. Germline loops: CDR1 SGHDT, CDR2 YYEEEE. As DNA, the CDR3 is TGTGCCAGCAGCTTCGGGAGAGGGGAGACCCAGTACTTC. It yields the protein CASSFGRGETQYF.

This clone was seen a handful of times. V usage is TRBV9 and J usage is TRBJ1-1; 8 bases are shared with TRBD1. The CDR3 loop spans 15 amino acids. From germline, CDR1 is SGDLS and CDR2 YYNGEE. Trimming removed 4 bases from V and 1 base from J; junction bases left unmatched: 6. This chain's CDR3 is CASSPWDRQNTEAFF. CDR3 DNA sequence: TGTGCCAGCAGCCCATGGGACAGGCAGAACACTGAAGCTTTCTTT.

V is TRBV18 and J is TRBJ2-7; D is possibly TRBD2 (5 bases). This CDR3 is built from 15 residues. Germline-derived CDR1 and CDR2 are KGHSH and LQKENI. V was clipped by 3 bases and J by 4 bases, with 16 bases between them. In nucleotides, the CDR3 is TGTGCCAGCTCACCGGATCCGGAGGATGGGTACGAGCAGTACTTC. Protein: CASSPDPEDGYEQYF.

This clone appeared a single time. The chain couples TRBV2 to TRBJ1-5, with TRBD1 matching 7 bases. The germline CDR1 and CDR2 sequences are SNHLY and FYNNEI. J lost 9 bases, V lost 7 bases, and 12 bases had no gene match. This CDR3 is 14 amino acids long. CDR3 sequence reads: CASTVDRSSGPQHF. CDR3 DNA: TGTGCCAGCACTGTGGACAGGTCCTCAGGGCCCCAGCATTTT. Using reference TRBV2 and TRBJ1-5 for the parts outside the CDR3, the full variable domain is EPEVTQTPSHQVTQMGQEVILRCVPISNHLYFYWYRQILGQKVEFLVSFYNNEISEKSEIFDDQFSVERPDGSNFTLKIRSTKLEDSAMYFCASTVDRSSGPQHFGDGTRLSIL.

This CDR3 reads CASSSRFGGGYCEQYF. The CDR3 DNA reads as TGTGCCAGCAGTTCCCGATTTGGGGGAGGGTACTGCGAGCAGTACTTC. The V and J genes are TRBV6-5 and TRBJ2-7, with 7 bases that match TRBD2. This CDR3 comprises 16 residues. Germline CDR1 and CDR2: MNHEY and SVGAGI. V dropped 4 bases and J dropped 6; count of bases not matched to a gene: 15.

This clone was recorded once. This chain uses TRBV5-1 with TRBJ2-3; 8 nucleotides match TRBD1. Germline-derived CDR1 and CDR2 are SGHRS and YFSETQ. V gave up 4 bases and J gave up 3 bases; unmatched junction bases: 4. The CDR3 runs to 14 residues. CDR3 sequence reads: CASSVDRGTDTQYF. For the CDR3, the DNA is TGCGCCAGCAGCGTCGACAGGGGTACAGATACGCAGTATTTT.

The chain joins TRBV19 to TRBJ1-3; D might be TRBD1 (5 bases). The germline V gene has CDR1 LNHDA and CDR2 SQIVND (reference sequence). CDR3 length: 14 residues. With 3 bases removed from V and 2 bases from J, the gap between germline ends came to 8 bases. The chain's CDR3 is CASSIRTTGNTIYF. The CDR3 nucleotides are TGTGCCAGTAGTATCAGGACAACTGGAAACACCATATATTTT.

The V call is TRBV27, the J call TRBJ2-1; 11 nucleotides align to TRBD2. Per germline, CDR1 MNHEY and CDR2 SMNVEV (reference sequence). V lost 3 bases to trimming and J lost 2 bases; unmatched junction nucleotides: 6. CDR3 size: 17 residues. The DNA of the CDR3 is TGTGCCAGCAGTTTCGAACTAGCGGGAGTAGCCTACAATGAGCAGTTCTTC. The encoded protein is CASSFELAGVAYNEQFF.

The V gene is TRBV29-1, the J gene TRBJ2-3, with TRBD2 as a possible D gene (7 bases). The V gene lost 7 bases and the J gene lost 2 bases, with 19 bases spanning the gap. This CDR3 is built from 15 residues. Germline V lookup: CDR1 SQVTM, CDR2 ANQGSEA. The CDR3 DNA is TGCAGCGCCACCTTGGGGAGGGGGGTCACAGATACGCAGTATTTT. This sequence encodes CSATLGRGVTDTQYF.

As concerns this clone: At one boundary the junction diverges from the germline segment, which might be a read error. This rearrangement joins TRBV7-9 to TRBJ2-5; tentative D call: TRBD2 (6 bases). The CDR3 spans 13 residues. CDR1 and CDR2 (germline): SEHNR, FQNEAQ (reference sequence). CDR3 nucleotide sequence: TGTGCCAGCAGCCCGGGGGTCCAAGAAACCCAGTACTTC. Amino acid sequence: CASSPGVQETQYF.

J is TRBJ1-2 and V is TRBV6-5, with D tentatively TRBD1 (6 bases). The V end was cut by 5 bases, the J end by 1 base, with 11 bases between. CDR3 length equals 14 residues. Per germline, CDR1 MNHEY and CDR2 SVGAGI. For the CDR3, the DNA is TGTGCCAGCAGTCGACAGGCCGATAACTATGGCTACACCTTC. It translates to CASSRQADNYGYTF.

Only one count was recorded for this clone. This rearrangement joins TRBV28 to TRBJ2-2, with TRBD1 identical over 9 bases. V lost 6 bases and J lost 3; bases outside the gene matches: 5. Germline values: CDR1 MDHEN, CDR2 SYDVKM. The CDR3 totals 15 residues. CDR3 sequence (DNA): TGTGCCAGCAGATATACAGGGGGCGACACCGGGGAGCTGTTTTTT. It codes for CASRYTGGDTGELFF. The whole variable domain, filled in from reference TRBV28 and TRBJ2-2, reads DVKVTQSSRYLVKRTGEKVFLECVQDMDHENMFWYRQDPGLGLRLIYFSYDVKMKEKGDIPEGYSVSREKKERFSLILESASTNQTSMYLCASRYTGGDTGELFFGEGSRLTVL.

The chain couples TRBV12-1 to TRBJ1-4; TRBD1 was called by the table and not checked on the DNA. TRBV12-1 is a recognized pseudogene. This CDR3 contains 18 residues. This CDR3 reads CASSFGDRGLATNEKLFF. The CDR3 DNA is TGTGCCAGCAGCTTTGGGGACAGGGGGCTCGCGACTAATGAAAAACTGTTTTTT.

This chain joins TRBV6-1 and TRBJ2-7, with 10 bases lining up with TRBD2. V shed 2 bases and J 3 bases; nucleotides not matched to a gene: 4. Germline CDR1 reads MNHNS; CDR2 reads SASEGT. The CDR3 extends over 15 amino acids. This CDR3 is CASSETSGDYYEQYF. The CDR3 coding sequence is TGTGCCAGCAGTGAAACTAGCGGGGACTACTACGAGCAGTACTTC.

This clone has a single count. V gene TRBV7-8 combines with J gene TRBJ2-5, with 8 nucleotides matching TRBD1. The DNA end favors TRBJ2-7, so the J call may be wrong. The CDR3 runs to 14 residues. Germline V lookup: CDR1 SGHVS, CDR2 FQNEAQ. The CDR3 DNA reads TGTGCCAGCAGCTTAGGGACAGGGATCTACGAGCAGTACTTC. As protein: CASSLGTGIYEQYF.

Notes on this clone: An end of the junction does not agree with germline; a read error may underlie this. The rearrangement uses TRBV2 and TRBJ2-7, with 10 bases aligning to TRBD1. The CDR3 totals 12 residues. In germline, CDR1 is SNHLY, CDR2 FYNNEI. The CDR3 sequence: CASRTTGGADFF. CDR3 nucleotides: TGTGCCAGCAGGACGACAGGGGGCGCGGACTTCTTC.

This chain links TRBV4-3 with TRBJ2-3; a weak D match, TRBD2 (6 bases). V dropped 0 bases and J dropped 5 bases, with 12 bases sitting between them. This CDR3 contains 15 residues. Germline lookup yields CDR1 LGHNA and CDR2 YSLEER. Here the CDR3 reads CASSQDGRFEDTQYF. DNA for the CDR3: TGCGCCAGCAGCCAAGATGGGAGGTTTGAAGATACGCAGTATTTT.

The chain uses TRBV5-4 and TRBJ1-1; D is perhaps TRBD1 (6 bases). The CDR3 sequence is 15 residues long. V dropped 0 bases and J dropped 7 bases, with 16 bases sitting between them. In germline, CDR1 is SGHNT, CDR2 YYREEE (reference sequence). The DNA of the CDR3 is TGTGCCAGCAGCTTGGATGGGGGGGGGCCGTTTGAAGCTTTCTTT. This encodes CASSLDGGGPFEAFF.

This clone has more than one count but fewer than ten. The V call is TRBV7-8, the J call TRBJ2-2; D is ambiguous. Per the germline V gene, CDR1 is SGHVS and CDR2 is FQNEAQ. V was trimmed by 1 base and J by 0 bases, leaving 6 bases between them. This CDR3 is 15 amino acids long. The CDR3 region is CASSLVSSNTGELFF. The CDR3 region has the DNA TGTGCCAGCAGCTTAGTGTCCTCGAACACCGGGGAGCTGTTTTTT.

This chain joins TRBV19 and TRBJ2-7; TRBD2 is a possible D gene (6 bases). This CDR3 is 13 amino acids long. In germline, CDR1 is LNHDA, CDR2 SQIVND (reference sequence). Trimming pared 7 bases from V and 0 bases from J, leaving 10 bases between. The CDR3 coding sequence is TGTGCCAGTACGGGGGATCACTCCTACGAGCAGTACTTC. Encoded protein: CASTGDHSYEQYF.

This chain connects TRBV29-1 to TRBJ2-3, with TRBD2 matching over 12 bases. From germline, CDR1 is SQVTM and CDR2 ANQGSEA. CDR3 length: 17 amino acids. V trimming: 3 bases; J trimming: 4 bases; junction bases outside the gene matches: 11. The CDR3 region has the DNA TGCAGCGTTGACCAAGGACTAGCGGGGAGGTCGGCAGATACGCAGTATTTT. This codes for CSVDQGLAGRSADTQYF.

This clone was counted only a few times. The chain joins TRBV4-3 to TRBJ2-5; 8 bases line up with TRBD1. The CDR3 sequence is 16 residues long. CDR1 is LGHNA, CDR2 YSLEER, per germline. Germline trimming cut 3 bases from V and 4 bases from J; bases unmatched to any gene: 10. The CDR3 reads CASSHGARGHTETQYF. CDR3 sequence (DNA): TGCGCCAGCAGCCATGGGGCCAGGGGGCATACAGAGACCCAGTACTTC.

The chain links TRBV19 to TRBJ2-5, with D possibly being TRBD2 (5 bases). CDR1 LNHDA and CDR2 SQIVND come from the germline V gene (reference sequence). The CDR3 is 13 amino acids. Trimming stripped 5 bases from V and 5 bases from J, with 12 bases between. CDR3 DNA sequence: TGTGCCAGTAGTGTTACTAGTGCGGAGACCCAGTACTTC. Protein product: CASSVTSAETQYF.

The chain combines TRBV5-3 with TRBJ1-5; D remains unclear. TRBV5-3 is recorded as an ORF, its role being uncertain. The CDR3 consists of 14 residues. V gave up 2 bases and J gave up 0 bases, with 6 bases separating them. The CDR3 loop is CARSLGGSNQPQHF. CDR3 coding DNA: TGTGCCAGAAGCTTAGGAGGTAGCAATCAGCCCCAGCATTTT.

J is TRBJ1-4 and V is TRBV19, with 7 bases identical to TRBD1. The CDR3 length is 15 residues. Unmatched junction bases numbered 9, after V lost 7 bases and J lost 4 bases. The germline gives CDR1 LNHDA, CDR2 SQIVND (reference sequence). CDR3 DNA: TGTGCCAGTAATCGGGGACAGACCAATAATGAAAAACTGTTTTTT. This translates into CASNRGQTNNEKLFF.

This clone was seen only once. The rearrangement links TRBV28 to TRBJ1-6; a weak D match, TRBD1 (6 bases). CDR3 length: 14 residues. With 0 bases removed from V and 10 bases from J, the gap between germline ends came to 10 bases. The germline V gene encodes CDR1 MDHEN and CDR2 SYDVKM. The CDR3 here is CASSLWGRGSPLHF. CDR3 bases: TGTGCCAGCAGTTTATGGGGCAGGGGATCACCCCTCCACTTT.